This record looks at one T cell receptor (beta chain) sequence and its context. The target antigen is unknown. Trimming took 3 bases from V and 1 from J; bases not matched to a gene: 8. Germline loops: CDR1 SGHKS, CDR2 YYEKEE (reference sequence). The CDR3 extends over 17 amino acids. The PCR made use of 60 Vbeta and 13 Jbeta primers. Using immunoSEQ multiplex PCR, the repertoire was profiled, and TCRdb retains in-frame clones only, with some absent. The sample has 90,000 to 150,000 clones; 78% are singletons. The sample comes from a study of cytomegalovirus exposure and HLA in healthy donors. Study findings and constraints: Earlier analysis looked at TCR beta V segments, and most were productive about 90% or about 30% of the time.

Material: PBMCs. The chain joins TRBV5-5 to TRBJ1-1; TRBD1 matches at 11 bases. This TCR was sampled from a young woman in good health and CMV-seropositive. CDR3 sequence (DNA): TGTGCCAGCAGCTCGATACTGGGGACAGGGGGGAACACTGAAGCTTTCTTT. Translation: CASSSILGTGGNTEAFF.